The rows below give T cell receptor beta chains drawn from one sample of a study of CD8+ T cells in alopecia areata. Profiled with immunoSEQ multiplex PCR; TCRdb holds only in-frame clones, not every one. The sample shows 110,000 or so clones, around 58% of them seen only once. The input for sequencing was CD8+ T cells sorted from blood, taken at week 4, from a patient treated with tofacitinib. The receptors derive from a human donor with alopecia areata. CDR3s include the opening cysteine and the closing phenylalanine or tryptophan.

V gene: TRBV7-2; J gene: TRBJ1-1; CDR3 protein: CASRPNGATEAFF
V gene: TRBV27; J gene: TRBJ1-2; CDR3 protein: CASSLSQGYGYTF
V gene: TRBV7-9; J gene: TRBJ2-3; CDR3 protein: CASSLDTQYF
V gene: TRBV29-1; J gene: TRBJ2-7; CDR3 protein: CSVVRGEVTYEQYF
V gene: TRBV13; J gene: TRBJ2-1; CDR3 protein: CASSLEAGYNEQFF
V gene: TRBV9; J gene: TRBJ1-1; CDR3 protein: CASSVEQGAEAFF
V gene: TRBV4-2; J gene: TRBJ1-2; CDR3 protein: CASSSSRATNYGYTF
V gene: TRBV7-9; J gene: TRBJ2-5; CDR3 protein: CASRRQGAGETQYF
V gene: TRBV12-5; J gene: TRBJ2-5; CDR3 protein: CASGPDSQETQYF
V gene: TRBV9; J gene: TRBJ2-3; CDR3 protein: CASSVAYTLADTQYF
V gene: TRBV13; J gene: TRBJ1-2; CDR3 protein: CASSLRGNYGYTF
V gene: TRBV6-5; J gene: TRBJ2-7; CDR3 protein: CASSPGTSGSYEQYF
V gene: TRBV11-2; J gene: TRBJ1-1; CDR3 protein: CASSLGQGTVDTEAFF
V gene: TRBV30; J gene: TRBJ2-7; CDR3 protein: CAWRVSYEQYF
V gene: TRBV7-9; J gene: TRBJ1-1; CDR3 protein: CASSLDASEAFF
V gene: TRBV5-6; J gene: TRBJ1-2; CDR3 protein: CASSRDRAGYTF
V gene: TRBV5-1; J gene: TRBJ2-7; CDR3 protein: CASSLSPSYEQYF
V gene: TRBV29-1; J gene: TRBJ2-1; CDR3 protein: CSPQTDYNEQFF
V gene: TRBV15; J gene: TRBJ2-1; CDR3 protein: CATSETGSYNEQFF
V gene: TRBV13; J gene: TRBJ1-1; CDR3 protein: CASSPGSNTEAFF
V gene: TRBV29-1; J gene: TRBJ1-1; CDR3 protein: CSEGGRHGGEAFF
V gene: TRBV29-1; J gene: TRBJ2-5; CDR3 protein: CSVVPYGPKETQYF
V gene: TRBV20-1; J gene: TRBJ2-7; CDR3 protein: CSARDGYEQYF
V gene: TRBV29-1; J gene: TRBJ2-5; CDR3 protein: CSVGHRDPNHIQETQYF
V gene: TRBV5-6; J gene: TRBJ2-1; CDR3 protein: CASRPGLATLSDEQFF
V gene: TRBV5-1; J gene: TRBJ1-1; CDR3 protein: CASSLYGYRGPTGTEAFF
V gene: TRBV29-1; J gene: TRBJ1-2; CDR3 protein: CSVEQASYDYTF
V gene: TRBV13; J gene: TRBJ2-1; CDR3 protein: CASSLEAAGTYNEQFF
V gene: TRBV7-8; J gene: TRBJ1-5; CDR3 protein: CASSSTWSNQPQHF
V gene: TRBV27; J gene: TRBJ2-7; CDR3 protein: CASSVFGTGEFSYEQYF
V gene: TRBV11-2; J gene: TRBJ2-5; CDR3 protein: CASSLGPQRGGKETQYF
V gene: TRBV25-1; J gene: TRBJ2-5; CDR3 protein: CASSGGLTGSQETQYF
V gene: TRBV29-1; J gene: TRBJ2-7; CDR3 protein: CSATGTASHEQYF
V gene: TRBV2; J gene: TRBJ1-2; CDR3 protein: CASSDGAGYGYTF
V gene: TRBV7-9; J gene: TRBJ2-5; CDR3 protein: CASSLARLFQGEQTQYF
V gene: TRBV4-1; J gene: TRBJ2-5; CDR3 protein: CASRGTGAETQYF
V gene: TRBV9; J gene: TRBJ2-2; CDR3 protein: CASSVLGSGGELFF
V gene: TRBV7-3; J gene: TRBJ1-5; CDR3 protein: CASSLGGTGGQPQHF
V gene: TRBV30; J gene: TRBJ2-7; CDR3 protein: CAWRGGLYEQYF
V gene: TRBV29-1; J gene: TRBJ2-5; CDR3 protein: CSVGAGTGDAVGTQYF
V gene: TRBV11-2; J gene: TRBJ2-2; CDR3 protein: CASSPRLAGGANTGELFF
V gene: TRBV29-1; J gene: TRBJ2-3; CDR3 protein: CSVRDSLTDTQYF
V gene: TRBV4-3; J gene: TRBJ2-5; CDR3 protein: CASSQDRRGQETQYF
V gene: TRBV6-4; J gene: TRBJ1-4; CDR3 protein: CASSDSGNSELFF